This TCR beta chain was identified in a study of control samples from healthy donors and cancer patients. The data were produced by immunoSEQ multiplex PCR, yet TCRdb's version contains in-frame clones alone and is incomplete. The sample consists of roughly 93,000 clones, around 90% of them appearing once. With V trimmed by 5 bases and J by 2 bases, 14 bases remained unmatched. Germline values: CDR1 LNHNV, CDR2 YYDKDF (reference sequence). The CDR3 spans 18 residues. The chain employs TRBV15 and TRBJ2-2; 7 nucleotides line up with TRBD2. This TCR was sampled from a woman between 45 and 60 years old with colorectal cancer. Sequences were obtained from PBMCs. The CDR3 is CATSPRRYERGNTGELFF. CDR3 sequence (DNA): TGTGCCACCAGCCCCCGACGGTACGAGCGGGGCAACACCGGGGAGCTGTTTTTT.